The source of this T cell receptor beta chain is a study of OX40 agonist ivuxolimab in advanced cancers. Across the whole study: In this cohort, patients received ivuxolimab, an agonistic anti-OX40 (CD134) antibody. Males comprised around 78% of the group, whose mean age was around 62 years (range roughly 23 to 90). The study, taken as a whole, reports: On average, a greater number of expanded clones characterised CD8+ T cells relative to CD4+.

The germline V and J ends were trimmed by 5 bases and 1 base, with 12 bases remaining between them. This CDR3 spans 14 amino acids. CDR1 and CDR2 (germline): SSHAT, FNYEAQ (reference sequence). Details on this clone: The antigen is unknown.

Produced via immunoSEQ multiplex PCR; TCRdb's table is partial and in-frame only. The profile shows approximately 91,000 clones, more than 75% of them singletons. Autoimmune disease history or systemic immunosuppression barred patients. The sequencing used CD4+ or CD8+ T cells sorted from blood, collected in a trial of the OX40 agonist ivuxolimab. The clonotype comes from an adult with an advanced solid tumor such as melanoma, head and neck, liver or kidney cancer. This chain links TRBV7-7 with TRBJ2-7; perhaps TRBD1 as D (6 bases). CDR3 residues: CASSRGGPSYEQYF. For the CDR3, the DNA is TGTGCCAGCAGCCGAGGGGGTCCATCCTACGAGCAGTACTTC. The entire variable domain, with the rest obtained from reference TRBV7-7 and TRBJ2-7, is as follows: GAGVSQSPRYKVTKRGQDVTLRCDPISSHATLYWYQQALGQGPEFLTYFNYEAQPDKSGLPSDRFSAERPEGSISTLTIQRTEQRDSAMYRCASSRGGPSYEQYFGPGTRLTVT.